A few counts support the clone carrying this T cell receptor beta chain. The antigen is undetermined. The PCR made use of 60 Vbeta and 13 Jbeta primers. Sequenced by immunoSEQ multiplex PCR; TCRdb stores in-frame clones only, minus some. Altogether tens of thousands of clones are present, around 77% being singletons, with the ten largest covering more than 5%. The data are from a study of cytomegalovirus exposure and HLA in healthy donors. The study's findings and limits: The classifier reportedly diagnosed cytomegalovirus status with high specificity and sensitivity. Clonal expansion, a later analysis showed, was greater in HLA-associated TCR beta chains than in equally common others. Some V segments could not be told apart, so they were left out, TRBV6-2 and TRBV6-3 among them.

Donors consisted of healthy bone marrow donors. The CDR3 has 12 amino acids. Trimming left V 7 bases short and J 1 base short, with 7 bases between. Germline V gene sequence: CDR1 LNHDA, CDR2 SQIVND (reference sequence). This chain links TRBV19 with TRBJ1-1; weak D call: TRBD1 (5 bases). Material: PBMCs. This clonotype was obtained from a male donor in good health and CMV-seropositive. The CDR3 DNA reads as TGTGCCAGTAACCAGGGGAACACTGAAGCTTTCTTT. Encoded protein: CASNQGNTEAFF.